This T cell receptor beta chain was identified in a study of identical twins. One entry per CDR3 protein, called by TCRdb with MiXCR from the 5' RACE reads. This sample carries 1.5 million to 2 million distinct CDR3 sequences, 32% of them seen once, and the ten largest clones take approximately 0.29%. This clonotype showed up just a few times. CDR1 and CDR2 (germline): MDHEN, SYDVKM. Trimming took 3 bases from V and 8 from J, leaving 5 bases between them. This CDR3 is built from 11 residues. Material for sequencing was cord blood. This chain links TRBV28 with TRBJ2-1; D not certain. The receptor comes from a newborn girl in good health. CDR3: CASSFRYEQFF. CDR3 in DNA: TGTGCCAGCAGTTTCAGGTATGAGCAGTTCTTC.